Reported below is one TCR beta chain. No cognate antigen has been identified for it. Nothing much larger sits one base from this clone, and base qualities are not available. Collaborating institutions collected whole blood in K2EDTA tubes following their own protocols. For TCRbeta analysis, collaborators shipped samples as frozen whole blood, isolated PBMCs, or DNA extracted from either of those sample types. The CDR3, from cysteine to phenylalanine, totals 15 residues. Only the CDR3 portion is preserved as DNA: 45 bases, with reading frame beginning at the first base. Per the germline V gene, MNHEY is the CDR1 and SVGAGI is the CDR2. V is shortened by 7 bases, J by 0 bases, and the region joining them spans 16 bases. The sample is drawn from a study of blood T cell repertoires in COVID-19 (dated by TCRdb to the early 2020s). For the wider study: Samples covering the acute and convalescent phases of COVID-19 were provided by collaborators in the United States, Italy and Spain. The prospective study material was composed of cDNA or gDNA derived from T cells, B-cell-depleted T cells, or PBMCs. Subjects who had been exposed to COVID-19, were actively infected with it, or had recovered from it provided the deeply sampled blood TCRbeta repertoires that made up the dataset. The repertoires were made available in a free public database intended to serve as a resource for research on the immune response to SARS-CoV-2. The samples were drawn from the first 160 participants of the ongoing ImmuneRACE study and from 950 to 1,500 subjects provided by 6 global collaborators. Nearly every sample came with metadata listing a de-identified subject ID, COVID-19 status, age in years and sex. Where available, HLA class I and class II types were taken from metadata supplied by the sample provider and were not determined by assay-based typing.

Broad study findings and their caveats: Clinical and demographic metadata were provided uncurated, with the amount varying by source and participant.

TCRbeta CDR3 regions were amplified from genomic DNA by means of the immunoSEQ Assay, a bias-controlled multiplex PCR. In the original analysis: The number of nucleated cells in each sample was estimated by amplification of reference gene primers within the assay. Sequence reads were collapsed and filtered to measure the absolute abundance of every unique TCRbeta CDR3 rearrangement. For each sample, productive Simpson clonality was calculated by taking the square root of Simpson's diversity index across productive rearrangements. TCRdb took this table from immuneACCESS and kept in-frame rearrangements with V and J called. Such tables lack part of the clones; where checked against another copy, unresolved V genes explain under half of the gap, and the rest is unexplained. The V and J calls and clone size are taken from that table; D and trimming were inferred from the DNA. The sample records approximately 180,000 clones, around 80% of which are singletons. The ten most abundant clones make up roughly 9% of the sample.

The receptor chain draws on TRBV6-5 and TRBJ2-7; the D gene identity is not certain. This sequence originates from a woman in her 70s with acute or convalescent COVID-19. The sequenced material came from peripheral blood. The DNA sequence reads TGTGCCAGCAAAAAGGTGGGCACCAGCTCCTACGAGCAGTACTTC. This is translated as CASKKVGTSSYEQYF.